These 2 T cell receptor beta chains share one sample of origin, sequenced in a study of cytomegalovirus exposure and HLA in healthy donors. Primers included in the PCR were 60 Vbeta and 13 Jbeta primers. Measured with immunoSEQ multiplex PCR; TCRdb has only the in-frame clones, and not every one. The data show about 120,000 clones, more than 65% seen once. The sequenced sample consisted of PBMCs. These receptors were taken from a man aged 35 to 55 in good health and CMV-seropositive.

The V and J genes are TRBV10-3 and TRBJ1-1, with a possible D match to TRBD1 (6 bases). CDR1 and CDR2 (germline): ENHRY, SYGVKD. V dropped 5 bases and J dropped 7 bases, with 17 bases sitting between them. CDR3 length: 14 amino acids. For the CDR3, the DNA is TGTGCCATCAGTCACCCGGGACATTGGGGTGAAGCTTTCTTT. Translated, it gives CAISHPGHWGEAFF.

This sequence joins TRBV6-6 and TRBJ2-7, with a possible D match to TRBD2 (6 bases). The CDR3 has 14 residues. V was trimmed by 6 bases and J by 3 bases, leaving 15 bases between them. The germline gives CDR1 MNHNY, CDR2 SVGAGI (reference sequence). The CDR3 loop reads CASRGGGKSYEQYF. In DNA, the CDR3 is TGTGCCAGCAGGGGAGGAGGGAAGAGCTACGAGCAGTACTTC.